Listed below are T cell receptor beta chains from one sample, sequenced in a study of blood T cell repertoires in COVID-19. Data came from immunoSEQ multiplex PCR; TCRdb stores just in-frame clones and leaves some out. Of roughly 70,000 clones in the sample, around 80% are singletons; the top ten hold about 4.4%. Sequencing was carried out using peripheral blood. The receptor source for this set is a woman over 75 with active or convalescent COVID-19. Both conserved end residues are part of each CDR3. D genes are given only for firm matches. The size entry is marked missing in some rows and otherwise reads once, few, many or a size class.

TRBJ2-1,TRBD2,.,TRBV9,TGTGCCAGCAGCGAGAGGACTAGCCTATCCTACAATGAGCAGTTCTTC,CASSERTSLSYNEQFF
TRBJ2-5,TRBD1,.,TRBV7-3,TGTGCCAGCAGCTTAATGGGACAGCAAGAGACCCAGTACTTC,CASSLMGQQETQYF
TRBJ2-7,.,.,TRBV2,TGTGCCAGCAGCTTAGACAGTTCCTACGAGCAGTACTTC,CASSLDSSYEQYF
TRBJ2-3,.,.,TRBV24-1,TGTGCCACTACCTCGGCAGGGGTGGCAGATACGCAGTATTTT,CATTSAGVADTQYF
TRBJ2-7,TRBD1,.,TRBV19,TGTGCCAGTAGTTCCCTCCGGACAGGGGGATTCTACGAGCAGTACTTC,CASSSLRTGGFYEQYF
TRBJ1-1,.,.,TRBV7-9,TGTGCCAGCAGAAGAGGCGGGACGGCGAACACTGAAGCTTTCTTT,CASRRGGTANTEAFF
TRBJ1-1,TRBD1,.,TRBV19,TGTGCCTCAAGCCCAGGGGGCCCCACGAACACTGAAGCTTTCTTT,CASSPGGPTNTEAFF
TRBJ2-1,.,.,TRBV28,TGTGCCAGCAGTACTATCCGGGACTCTTCCTACAATGAGCAGTTCTTC,CASSTIRDSSYNEQFF
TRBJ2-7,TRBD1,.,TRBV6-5,TGTGCCAGCAGTTACTCGGCACAGGGGAGCTACGAGCAGTACTTC,CASSYSAQGSYEQYF
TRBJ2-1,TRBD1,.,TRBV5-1,TGCGCCAGCAGCTTGGGACAGGGATCCTACAATGAGCAGTTCTTC,CASSLGQGSYNEQFF
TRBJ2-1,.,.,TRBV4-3,TGCGCCAGCAGCCAAGAGGATGCCCGATTCGACGGGTACAATGAGCAGTTCTTC,CASSQEDARFDGYNEQFF
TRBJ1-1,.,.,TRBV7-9,TGTGCCAGCAGCTTAGGAGGTGGGGGCAGGCAACTGGATGAAGCTTTCTTT,CASSLGGGGRQLDEAFF
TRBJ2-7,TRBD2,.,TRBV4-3,TGCGCCAGCAGCCGACGAACTAGCGGGAGCTCCTACGAGCAGTACTTC,CASSRRTSGSSYEQYF
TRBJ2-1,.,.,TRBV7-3,TGTGCCAGCAGCTTAACCGTGTCAGGAGGAGGAATATACAATGAGCAGTTCTTC,CASSLTVSGGGIYNEQFF
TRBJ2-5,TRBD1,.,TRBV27,TGTGCCAGCAGTTTATTGGGGACAGGGGGAGAGACCCAGTACTTC,CASSLLGTGGETQYF
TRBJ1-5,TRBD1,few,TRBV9,TGTGCCAGCAGCGTAGGAGCAGGGGGAATGAATCAGCCCCAGCATTTT,CASSVGAGGMNQPQHF
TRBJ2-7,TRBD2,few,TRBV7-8,TGTGCCAGCAGCTTAAAACTCAGCGGGGGCTACGAGCAGTACTTC,CASSLKLSGGYEQYF
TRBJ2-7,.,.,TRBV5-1,TGCGCCAGCAGCTTGGGGGCAGAAGTCTACGAGCAGTACTTC,CASSLGAEVYEQYF
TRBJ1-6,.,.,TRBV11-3,TGTGCCAGCAGCCAGACCTATAATTCACCCCTCCACTTT,CASSQTYNSPLHF
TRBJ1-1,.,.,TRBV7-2,TGTGCCAGCAGCTTAGACGGTGGAGAGAGCACTGAAGCTTTCTTT,CASSLDGGESTEAFF
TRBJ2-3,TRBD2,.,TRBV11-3,TGTGCCAGCCGCCCTAGCGGTGACACAGATACGCAGTATTTT,CASRPSGDTDTQYF
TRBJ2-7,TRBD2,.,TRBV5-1,TGCGCCAGCAGCTTTTCGAGCGGGGGGGAATACGAGCAGTACTTC,CASSFSSGGEYEQYF
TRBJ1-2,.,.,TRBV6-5,TGTGCCAGCAGTTACTCTTCCGCGGCGGCGAGGGGCTACACCTTC,CASSYSSAAARGYTF
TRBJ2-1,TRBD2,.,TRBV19,TGTGCCAGTAGTGGTAGCGGGGGTCTTAGGCTCTTC,CASSGSGGLRLF
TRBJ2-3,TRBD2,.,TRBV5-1,TGCGCCAGCAGCTTGGGCCGGGGGGGGCTTGATACGCAGTATTTT,CASSLGRGGLDTQYF
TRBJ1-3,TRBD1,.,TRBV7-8,TGTGCCAGCAGCCCAAGCCGGGACAGGGTTTACACCATATATTTT,CASSPSRDRVYTIYF
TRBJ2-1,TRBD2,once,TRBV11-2,TGTGCCAGCAGCTCTCTAGCGGGGAGGGACAATGAGCAGTTCTTC,CASSSLAGRDNEQFF
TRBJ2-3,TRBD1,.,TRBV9,TGTGCCAGCAGCGTAGAGGGGGCAGGCACAGATACGCAGTATTTT,CASSVEGAGTDTQYF
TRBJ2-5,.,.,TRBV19,TGTGCCAGTAGCATCGCGGGTCAGATCGCCCAAGAGACCCAGTACTTC,CASSIAGQIAQETQYF